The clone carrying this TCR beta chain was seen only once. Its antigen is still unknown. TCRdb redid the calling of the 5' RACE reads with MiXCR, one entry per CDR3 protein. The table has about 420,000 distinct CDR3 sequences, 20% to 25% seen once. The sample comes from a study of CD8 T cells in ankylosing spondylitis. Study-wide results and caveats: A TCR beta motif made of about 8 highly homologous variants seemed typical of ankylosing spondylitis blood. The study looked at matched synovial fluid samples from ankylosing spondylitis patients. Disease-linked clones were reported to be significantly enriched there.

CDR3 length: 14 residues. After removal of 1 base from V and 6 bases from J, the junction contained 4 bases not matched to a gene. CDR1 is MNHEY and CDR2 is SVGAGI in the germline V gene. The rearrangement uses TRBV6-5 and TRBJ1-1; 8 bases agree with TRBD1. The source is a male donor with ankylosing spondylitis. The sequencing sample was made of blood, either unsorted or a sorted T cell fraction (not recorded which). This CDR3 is CASSYWQGAAEAFF. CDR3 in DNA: TGTGCCAGCAGTTACTGGCAGGGGGCGGCTGAAGCTTTCTTT.